The 16 T cell receptor beta chains below come from one sample, sequenced in a study of T cell repertoires in cytomegalovirus infection. Their cognate antigens are unknown. TCRdb re-derived calls from the reads in MiXCR, one entry per CDR3 protein. The sample records about 890,000 distinct CDR3 sequences, roughly 30% being singletons. The specimen was cultured CD8+ T cells from PBMCs, collected from culture after CMV antigen stimulation. Source of these receptors: a human donor in good health (CMV status not recorded). Some clones in this sample may be carry-over from other donors' samples.

The CDR3, as DNA: TGTGCCAGCAGCACTCCGGGACAGGGGGAGACCCAGTACTTC. This codes for CASSTPGQGETQYF. The chain uses TRBV5-4 and TRBJ2-5; 10 bases are shared with TRBD1. The germline V gene has CDR1 SGHNT and CDR2 YYREEE (reference sequence). CDR3 length equals 14 residues. V shed 4 bases, J shed 5 bases, and the junction held 5 bases outside the gene matches.

The chain employs TRBV24-1 and TRBJ2-1; TRBD1 matches at 9 bases. Germline V CDR1 and CDR2: KGHDR, SFDVKD. The CDR3 consists of 14 residues. V shed 7 bases and J 7 bases; nucleotides not matched to a gene: 7. The CDR3 nucleotides are TGTGCCACCAGACCGACAGGGGGGATGAATGAGCAGTTCTTC. Translating it yields CATRPTGGMNEQFF.

The chain employs TRBV3-1 and TRBJ2-5, with D perhaps given as TRBD1 or TRBD2 (5 bases each). CDR1 and CDR2 (germline): LGHDT, YNNKEL (reference sequence). This CDR3 region has 13 residues. With 4 bases removed from V and 5 bases from J, the gap between germline ends came to 11 bases. In nucleotides, the CDR3 is TGTGCCAGCAGCCCGCTAGAGGGGGAGACCCAGTACTTC. It yields the protein CASSPLEGETQYF.

As for this clonotype: This may be a read error: a much more frequent sequence differs by one nucleotide. This sequence joins TRBV12-3 or TRBV12-4 and TRBJ2-1, with a possible D match to TRBD2 (6 bases). The CDR3 covers 13 residues. The V gene lost 6 bases and the J gene lost 8 bases, with 14 bases spanning the gap. The CDR3 bases are TGTGCCAGCAGCCGGCACGGGGGTGATGAGCAGTTCTTC. Encoded protein: CASSRHGGDEQFF.

This clonotype was detected a few times. The chain joins TRBV4-1 to TRBJ2-3; D is perhaps TRBD2 (5 bases). This CDR3 comprises 15 residues. Germline V gene lookup returns CDR1 MGHRA and CDR2 YSYEKL. Trimming left V 4 bases short and J 5 bases short, with 16 bases between. CDR3 loop: CASSPEEVPQDTQYF. The CDR3 DNA sequence: TGCGCCAGCAGCCCCGAGGAGGTGCCTCAAGATACGCAGTATTTT.

The chain recombines TRBV10-2 with TRBJ1-2; D remains ambiguous. Germline assignment: CDR1 WSHSY and CDR2 SAAADI. With 9 bases removed from V and 4 bases from J, the gap between germline ends came to 15 bases. This CDR3 is 13 amino acids long. The CDR3 spells CASLGRSAYGYTF. DNA for the CDR3: TGCGCCAGTCTTGGCAGGTCAGCCTATGGCTACACCTTC.

V is TRBV6-2 or TRBV6-3 and J is TRBJ1-1; 8 positions match TRBD1. The J segment lost 5 bases and the V segment lost 3 bases, leaving 8 bases of the junction unmatched. The length of the CDR3 is 15 residues. The germline V gene has CDR1 MNHEY and CDR2 SVGEGT. CDR3 DNA sequence: TGTGCCAGCAGTTATCCGGGACAGGTGGGGACTGAAGCTTTCTTT. This sequence encodes CASSYPGQVGTEAFF.

This rearrangement joins TRBV5-8 to TRBJ1-5, with a possible D match to TRBD1 (5 bases). Germline V gives CDR1 SGHTS, CDR2 YDEGEE. Deletions cut 5 bases from V and 0 bases from J, with 12 bases between. The CDR3 covers 15 residues. The CDR3 is CASSLGQNSNQPQHF. The CDR3, as DNA: TGTGCCAGCAGTTTAGGACAAAATAGCAATCAGCCCCAGCATTTT.

The table lists this clonotype with many counts. CDR3 loop: CASSLASGGLYEQYV. CDR3 bases: TGTGCCAGCAGCTTGGCTAGCGGGGGACTTTACGAGCAGTACGTC. V usage is TRBV7-9 and J usage is TRBJ2-7, with 10 bases matching TRBD2. CDR3 length equals 15 residues. V lost 3 bases, J lost 4 bases, and 6 bases stayed unmatched. Germline V gives CDR1 SEHNR, CDR2 FQNEAQ (reference sequence).

This clonotype has ten or more counts. The chain couples TRBV7-9 to TRBJ2-2; D gene uncertain. V dropped 0 bases and J dropped 4 bases, with 27 bases sitting between them. Germline loops: CDR1 SEHNR, CDR2 FQNEAQ (reference sequence). This CDR3 contains 21 residues. Written as DNA, the CDR3 is TGTGCCAGCAGCTTAGCGAGTCCCCTTCTAGGTGAAGCATCAGCCACCGGGGAGCTGTTTTTT. Amino acids: CASSLASPLLGEASATGELFF.

This chain joins TRBV27 and TRBJ1-6, with D unresolved. Germline CDR1 MNHEY, CDR2 SMNVEV (reference sequence). The CDR3 is 15 residues long. Trimming removed 4 bases from V and 3 bases from J, with 10 bases in between. This CDR3 reads CASSSWQDYNSPLHF. The CDR3 bases are TGTGCCAGCAGTTCGTGGCAGGACTATAATTCACCCCTCCACTTT.

This clonotype has just a few counts. The V and J genes are TRBV9 and TRBJ1-1, with D possibly TRBD1 on 6 matching bases. Germline V gene sequence: CDR1 SGDLS, CDR2 YYNGEE. V lost 0 bases, J lost 0 bases, and 9 bases lay in between. This CDR3 comprises 15 residues. CDR3 nucleotide sequence: TGTGCCAGCAGCGTAGACGACAGGATGAACACTGAAGCTTTCTTT. It specifies CASSVDDRMNTEAFF.

This clonotype was counted many times. The chain employs TRBV7-9 and TRBJ2-1; no firm D call. The germline V gene encodes CDR1 SEHNR and CDR2 FQNEAQ (reference sequence). Trimming cost V 1 base and J 8 bases, with 6 bases left between them. The CDR3 loop spans 12 amino acids. CDR3 coding DNA: TGTGCCAGCAGCTTAGGGGTGGATGAGCAGTTCTTC. It is translated as CASSLGVDEQFF.

V usage is TRBV6-6 and J usage is TRBJ2-6, with 10 bases lining up with TRBD1. The CDR3 spans 21 residues. Germline loops: CDR1 MNHNY, CDR2 SVGAGI (reference sequence). The ends lost 2 bases at V and 3 bases at J; junction bases unmatched: 16. CDR3 residues: CASSYDIPPPGQGSGANVLTF. The CDR3 coding sequence is TGTGCCAGCAGTTACGACATTCCGCCCCCGGGACAGGGGAGTGGGGCCAACGTCCTGACTTTC.

There are many counts of this clonotype. The chain carries TRBV7-6 and TRBJ1-1, with D possibly being TRBD1 (5 bases). Germline lookup yields CDR1 SGHVS and CDR2 FNYEAQ. The V end was cut by 10 bases, the J end by 3 bases, with 21 bases between. The CDR3 has 15 residues. CDR3 protein: CATAPRQSPYTEAFF. CDR3 coding DNA: TGTGCCACCGCACCCCGACAGTCCCCATACACTGAAGCTTTCTTT.

V and J are TRBV29-1 and TRBJ2-5; D tentatively reads TRBD1 or TRBD2 (5 bases each). Germline V gives CDR1 SQVTM, CDR2 ANQGSEA. The CDR3 has 15 amino acids. Deletions cut 3 bases from V and 14 bases from J, with 28 bases between. CDR3: CSVDSKDGPVGTNYF. CDR3 in DNA: TGCAGCGTTGACAGCAAGGACGGGCCCGTAGGGACCAACTACTTC.